Included here is one T cell receptor beta chain sequence, with context. These data belong to a study of blood T cell repertoires in COVID-19. Authors' data handling: Amplified reference gene primers provided the basis for estimating nucleated cell counts. Produced via immunoSEQ multiplex PCR; TCRdb's table is partial and in-frame only. The DNA gave D and trimming, while V, J and clone size come from that table. The sample has some 130,000 clones, approximately 84% seen once. The CDR3 runs 16 residues. J was trimmed by 4 bases and V by 5 bases; bases with no gene match: 10. Germline CDR1 reads LNHDA; CDR2 reads SQIVND (reference sequence).

The chain links TRBV19 to TRBJ2-1; 8 nucleotides agree with TRBD1. The material sequenced was peripheral blood. This clonotype was sampled from a woman at least 80 years old with acute or convalescent COVID-19. CDR3 in DNA: TGTGCCAGTAGTCCCGGTGGGACAGGAGGTTACAATGAGCAGTTCTTC. This sequence encodes CASSPGGTGGYNEQFF.